Listed below are T cell receptor beta chains from one sample, sequenced in a study of shared clonotypes between healthy human individuals. The assay was immunoSEQ multiplex PCR, and TCRdb's table has in-frame clones only and misses some. The sample lists more than 550,000 clones; 72% were seen once. The specimen sequenced was memory CD4+ T cells sorted from blood. These receptors came from a woman aged 30 to 39 in good health. The CDR3 runs from the conserved cysteine through the conserved F or W. Each record gives: clone size, J gene, D gene, V gene, CDR3 DNA, CDR3 protein. D genes are given only for firm matches. Clone size is shown for a subset of rows, as once, few, many or a class of expanded clone.

clone_size: once; j_call: TRBJ2-7; d_call: TRBD2; v_call: TRBV28; cdr3_nt: TGTGCCAGCACCTCGCCGACTAGCGGGAGCAACGAGCAGTACTTC; cdr3_aa: CASTSPTSGSNEQYF
clone_size: -; j_call: TRBJ1-1; d_call: TRBD1; v_call: TRBV7-6; cdr3_nt: TGTGCCAGCAGCTCAGGTGGGACAGGGAACACTGAAGCTTTCTTT; cdr3_aa: CASSSGGTGNTEAFF
clone_size: -; j_call: TRBJ2-1; d_call: -; v_call: TRBV10-3; cdr3_nt: TGTGCCATCAGTGATTACGAGGGAGCCTACAATGAGCAGTTCTTC; cdr3_aa: CAISDYEGAYNEQFF
clone_size: -; j_call: TRBJ1-4; d_call: -; v_call: TRBV18; cdr3_nt: TGTGCCAGCTCACCACAGGGGGATCCAAATGAAAAACTGTTTTTT; cdr3_aa: CASSPQGDPNEKLFF
clone_size: -; j_call: TRBJ1-3; d_call: TRBD1; v_call: TRBV2; cdr3_nt: TGTGCCAGCAGCCCTACAGGGGGCTTTGGTGGAAACACCATATATTTT; cdr3_aa: CASSPTGGFGGNTIYF
clone_size: -; j_call: TRBJ2-6; d_call: -; v_call: TRBV18; cdr3_nt: TGTGCCAGCTCACCACGTGGAGTACCGATAACTTCTGGGGCCAACGTCCTGACTTTC; cdr3_aa: CASSPRGVPITSGANVLTF
clone_size: few; j_call: TRBJ2-1; d_call: TRBD1; v_call: TRBV7-7; cdr3_nt: TGTGCCAGCAGCATACAGGGGTGGGACAATGAGCAGTTCTTC; cdr3_aa: CASSIQGWDNEQFF
clone_size: -; j_call: TRBJ2-3; d_call: TRBD2; v_call: TRBV28; cdr3_nt: TGTGCCAGCAGTCGACATACTAGCGGTACGCAGTATTTT; cdr3_aa: CASSRHTSGTQYF
clone_size: -; j_call: TRBJ2-2; d_call: -; v_call: TRBV28; cdr3_nt: TGTGCCATCCAACAGGTGAACACCGGGGAGCTGTTTTTT; cdr3_aa: CAIQQVNTGELFF
clone_size: -; j_call: TRBJ2-3; d_call: -; v_call: TRBV25-1; cdr3_nt: TGTGCCAGCAGCCCACGCGGGGACACAGATACGCAGTATTTT; cdr3_aa: CASSPRGDTDTQYF
clone_size: few; j_call: TRBJ1-4; d_call: -; v_call: TRBV5-1; cdr3_nt: TGCGCCAGCAGTCGTGGACAGTCAACTAATGAAAAACTGTTTTTT; cdr3_aa: CASSRGQSTNEKLFF
clone_size: -; j_call: TRBJ2-3; d_call: -; v_call: TRBV19; cdr3_nt: TGTGCCAGTAGTACAGAGGGGAGACGCTTTGTAGCAGATACGCAGTATTTT; cdr3_aa: CASSTEGRRFVADTQYF
clone_size: -; j_call: TRBJ1-2; d_call: TRBD1; v_call: TRBV5-8; cdr3_nt: TGTGCCAGCAGAAGGACAGGGATTAACTATGGCTACACCTTC; cdr3_aa: CASRRTGINYGYTF
clone_size: -; j_call: TRBJ2-1; d_call: -; v_call: TRBV6-1; cdr3_nt: TGTGCCAGCAGCGTCCTTAATGAGCAGTTCTTC; cdr3_aa: CASSVLNEQFF
clone_size: -; j_call: TRBJ1-5; d_call: -; v_call: TRBV6-1; cdr3_nt: TGTGCCAGCAGTGACAACAGGTTACACAATCAGCCCCAGCATTTT; cdr3_aa: CASSDNRLHNQPQHF
clone_size: few; j_call: TRBJ2-7; d_call: TRBD1; v_call: TRBV19; cdr3_nt: TGTGCCAGTAGTCCGCGACAGGGGGCCAACGAGCAGTACTTC; cdr3_aa: CASSPRQGANEQYF
clone_size: -; j_call: TRBJ2-5; d_call: TRBD1; v_call: TRBV28; cdr3_nt: TGTGCCAGCAGTACCCCCGGGACAGGGGCGGGAGAGACCCAGTACTTC; cdr3_aa: CASSTPGTGAGETQYF
clone_size: -; j_call: TRBJ1-1; d_call: -; v_call: TRBV18; cdr3_nt: TGTGCCAGCTCACCCCTATTGAGCGACACTGAAGCTTTCTTT; cdr3_aa: CASSPLLSDTEAFF
clone_size: few; j_call: TRBJ1-1; d_call: -; v_call: TRBV14; cdr3_nt: TGTGCCAGCAGCCTACTTACCGCTGAAGCTTTCTTT; cdr3_aa: CASSLLTAEAFF
clone_size: -; j_call: TRBJ2-6; d_call: -; v_call: TRBV15; cdr3_nt: TGTGCCACCAGCGGGGGCTCTGGGGCCAACGTCCTGACTTTC; cdr3_aa: CATSGGSGANVLTF
clone_size: -; j_call: TRBJ1-5; d_call: -; v_call: TRBV19; cdr3_nt: TGTGCCAGCCAGCTGGCCTCCGGGGGCGGACAGCCCCAGCATTTT; cdr3_aa: CASQLASGGGQPQHF
clone_size: few; j_call: TRBJ2-3; d_call: TRBD1; v_call: TRBV7-9; cdr3_nt: TGTGCCAGCAGCACCGACAGGGGATTTAGCACAGATACGCAGTATTTT; cdr3_aa: CASSTDRGFSTDTQYF
clone_size: -; j_call: TRBJ1-6; d_call: -; v_call: TRBV30; cdr3_nt: TGTGCCTCGAGAGGGCAGATGAATTCACCCCTCCACTTT; cdr3_aa: CASRGQMNSPLHF
clone_size: -; j_call: TRBJ2-2; d_call: TRBD2; v_call: TRBV28; cdr3_nt: TGTGCCAGCAGCCGGGAGCGGGACTTATACACCGGGGAGCTGTTTTTT; cdr3_aa: CASSRERDLYTGELFF
clone_size: -; j_call: TRBJ2-1; d_call: -; v_call: TRBV7-3; cdr3_nt: TGTGCCAGCAGCTTATCTCTTAGCTCCTACAATGAGCAGTTCTTC; cdr3_aa: CASSLSLSSYNEQFF
clone_size: -; j_call: TRBJ2-1; d_call: -; v_call: TRBV5-4; cdr3_nt: TGTGCCAGCAGCCTGGACTATAACTCCTACAATGAGCAGTTCTTC; cdr3_aa: CASSLDYNSYNEQFF
clone_size: -; j_call: TRBJ2-1; d_call: -; v_call: TRBV5-5; cdr3_nt: TGTGCCAGCAGCCCCAGGGACGACGTGGTGGTCAATGAGCAGTTCTTC; cdr3_aa: CASSPRDDVVVNEQFF
clone_size: -; j_call: TRBJ2-2; d_call: TRBD1; v_call: TRBV29-1; cdr3_nt: TGCAGCGTTAGGCGCGGTCAGGGGGTAGGGGAGCTGTTTTTT; cdr3_aa: CSVRRGQGVGELFF
clone_size: -; j_call: TRBJ1-1; d_call: -; v_call: TRBV18; cdr3_nt: TGTGCCAGCTCACCACCTTACAGTATGAACACTGAAGCTTTCTTT; cdr3_aa: CASSPPYSMNTEAFF
clone_size: few; j_call: TRBJ1-1; d_call: -; v_call: TRBV2; cdr3_nt: TGTGCCAGCAGTGGTGACAGCAGACGAGCTTTCTTT; cdr3_aa: CASSGDSRRAFF
clone_size: -; j_call: TRBJ1-1; d_call: -; v_call: TRBV5-1; cdr3_nt: TGCGCCAGCAGCTTGGGGGAGGTAGTAATCACTGAAGCTTTCTTT; cdr3_aa: CASSLGEVVITEAFF
clone_size: -; j_call: TRBJ2-3; d_call: -; v_call: TRBV18; cdr3_nt: TGTGCCAGCTCAGGCTACCGGGACTTAGGACCAGATACGCAGTATTTT; cdr3_aa: CASSGYRDLGPDTQYF
clone_size: -; j_call: TRBJ1-2; d_call: TRBD1; v_call: TRBV5-1; cdr3_nt: TGCGCCAGCAGCCGGACAGGGTTCGATCGTGGCTACACCTTC; cdr3_aa: CASSRTGFDRGYTF
clone_size: few; j_call: TRBJ2-5; d_call: -; v_call: TRBV28; cdr3_nt: TGTGCCAGCAGTTTACCCGTGGGCCAAGAGACCCAGTACTTC; cdr3_aa: CASSLPVGQETQYF
clone_size: -; j_call: TRBJ1-1; d_call: -; v_call: TRBV11-2; cdr3_nt: TGTGCCAGCAGCTTATTGATATGGGGGAACACTGAAGCTTTCTTT; cdr3_aa: CASSLLIWGNTEAFF
clone_size: -; j_call: TRBJ2-7; d_call: -; v_call: TRBV2; cdr3_nt: TGTGCCAGCAGTCCTATCTACGAGCAGTACTTC; cdr3_aa: CASSPIYEQYF
clone_size: few; j_call: TRBJ2-1; d_call: TRBD2; v_call: TRBV6-5; cdr3_nt: TGTGCCAGCAGTTCGTCTAGCGGTCAGCAGTTCTTC; cdr3_aa: CASSSSSGQQFF
clone_size: -; j_call: TRBJ2-7; d_call: TRBD2; v_call: TRBV7-2; cdr3_nt: TGTGCCAGCAGCTGGCGCAAGGGAGGGAGGGCCGAGCAGTACTTC; cdr3_aa: CASSWRKGGRAEQYF
clone_size: -; j_call: TRBJ1-1; d_call: -; v_call: TRBV6-6; cdr3_nt: TGTGCCAGCAAGGGCAGCGGCACTGAAGCTTTCTTT; cdr3_aa: CASKGSGTEAFF
clone_size: -; j_call: TRBJ1-5; d_call: -; v_call: TRBV27; cdr3_nt: TGTGCCAGCAGTTTAATCGGTTATAGCAATCAGCCCCAGCATTTT; cdr3_aa: CASSLIGYSNQPQHF
clone_size: -; j_call: TRBJ2-2; d_call: TRBD1; v_call: TRBV30; cdr3_nt: TGTGCTTGGGGCAGGGGGCGTAACACCGGGGAGCTGTTTTTT; cdr3_aa: CAWGRGRNTGELFF
clone_size: -; j_call: TRBJ2-3; d_call: TRBD2; v_call: TRBV9; cdr3_nt: TGTGCCAGCAGCGAGGGACTAGCGGGAGGGCGAGATACGCAGTATTTT; cdr3_aa: CASSEGLAGGRDTQYF
clone_size: -; j_call: TRBJ1-4; d_call: -; v_call: TRBV7-9; cdr3_nt: TGTGCCAGCAGCTTAGCGGGGAGGGCCACTAATGAAAAACTGTTTTTT; cdr3_aa: CASSLAGRATNEKLFF
clone_size: -; j_call: TRBJ2-7; d_call: -; v_call: TRBV2; cdr3_nt: TGTGCCAGCAGCGGGGACATCTACGAGCAGTACTTC; cdr3_aa: CASSGDIYEQYF
clone_size: -; j_call: TRBJ2-3; d_call: -; v_call: TRBV28; cdr3_nt: TGTGCCAGCAGCCATCGGTGGGGGCTAAGCACAGATACGCAGTATTTT; cdr3_aa: CASSHRWGLSTDTQYF
clone_size: -; j_call: TRBJ2-3; d_call: TRBD2; v_call: TRBV7-3; cdr3_nt: TGTGCCAGCAGTCTAGCGGGAGGGGAAACAGATACGCAGTATTTT; cdr3_aa: CASSLAGGETDTQYF
clone_size: -; j_call: TRBJ2-7; d_call: -; v_call: TRBV5-1; cdr3_nt: TGCGCCAGCAGCTTGGGGTCGCGGCCGCAGTACTTC; cdr3_aa: CASSLGSRPQYF
clone_size: -; j_call: TRBJ2-3; d_call: -; v_call: TRBV28; cdr3_nt: TGTGCCAGCAGTGCGGGAACGGTAGCGGTACTCACAGATACGCAGTATTTT; cdr3_aa: CASSAGTVAVLTDTQYF
clone_size: -; j_call: TRBJ1-5; d_call: -; v_call: TRBV6-6; cdr3_nt: TGTGCCAGCAGTTACAGTGGGGGACCCGTCGTACAGCCCCAGCATTTT; cdr3_aa: CASSYSGGPVVQPQHF
clone_size: once; j_call: TRBJ2-5; d_call: -; v_call: TRBV10-1; cdr3_nt: TGCGCCAGCAGTGAAAACCTCCAAGAGACCCAGTACTTC; cdr3_aa: CASSENLQETQYF
clone_size: -; j_call: TRBJ1-1; d_call: -; v_call: TRBV29-1; cdr3_nt: TGCAGCGCCGGAAGACGGGGATCTTTAGAAGCTTTCTTT; cdr3_aa: CSAGRRGSLEAFF
clone_size: -; j_call: TRBJ1-2; d_call: TRBD1; v_call: TRBV20-1; cdr3_nt: TGCAGTGCCAAGGGACAGGAGCTAGCGACCTTC; cdr3_aa: CSAKGQELATF
clone_size: -; j_call: TRBJ2-2; d_call: TRBD1; v_call: TRBV28; cdr3_nt: TGTGCCAGCAGTCCACCACGAAACCAGGGACAGGCCGGGGAGCTGTTTTTT; cdr3_aa: CASSPPRNQGQAGELFF
clone_size: -; j_call: TRBJ2-7; d_call: TRBD1; v_call: TRBV5-1; cdr3_nt: TGCGCCAGCAGCTTGGACCCGGTGGGACAGGGATCCTACGAGCAGTACTTC; cdr3_aa: CASSLDPVGQGSYEQYF